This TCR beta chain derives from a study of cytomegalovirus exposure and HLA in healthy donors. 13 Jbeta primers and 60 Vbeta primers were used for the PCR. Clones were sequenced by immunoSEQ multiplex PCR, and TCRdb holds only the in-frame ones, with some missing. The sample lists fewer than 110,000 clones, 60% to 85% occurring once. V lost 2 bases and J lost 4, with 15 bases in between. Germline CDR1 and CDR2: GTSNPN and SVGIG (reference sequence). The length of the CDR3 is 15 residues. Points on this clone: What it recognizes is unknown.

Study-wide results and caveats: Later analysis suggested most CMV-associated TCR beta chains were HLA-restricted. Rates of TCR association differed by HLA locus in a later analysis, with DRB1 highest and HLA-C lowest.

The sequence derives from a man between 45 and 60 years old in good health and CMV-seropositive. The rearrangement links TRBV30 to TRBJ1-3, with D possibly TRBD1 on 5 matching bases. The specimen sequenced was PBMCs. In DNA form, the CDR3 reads TGTGCCTGGAGTACCCGCGGGGGTTCGGGAAACACCATATATTTT. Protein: CAWSTRGGSGNTIYF.